The clone carrying this T cell receptor beta chain was observed many times. Its cognate antigen is unknown. This sample was taken from a study of metastatic and nonmetastatic thyroid tumors. About the study: Repertoire data that came from the blood and tumor or nodule tissue of malignant and benign thyroid patients were compared.

Findings and limits, study-wide: It was reported that TCR beta diversity was significantly higher in malignant thyroid tumors than benign nodules, in blood and tumor.

TCRdb recomputed clones from the PCR reads via MiXCR. This table holds some 13,000 clones, under 25% found once. The length of the CDR3 is 13 residues. CDR1 and CDR2 from the germline V gene are SEHNR and FQNEAQ (reference sequence). V trimming: 4 bases; J trimming: 7 bases; junction bases outside the gene matches: 5. There were no patients who had received any treatment before thyroid surgery. The sequencing sample was made of adjacent normal tissue. The chain uses TRBV7-9 and TRBJ2-5; 8 bases map to TRBD1. The sequence was collected from a female donor with papillary thyroid cancer or a benign thyroid nodule (not recorded which). Some clones in this sample may be carry-over from other donors' samples. The CDR3 is CASSSGQGGTQYF. CDR3 sequence (DNA): TGTGCCAGCAGCTCCGGACAGGGTGGGACCCAGTACTTC.